The T cell receptor (beta chain) described here comes from a study of blood T cell repertoires in COVID-19 (dated by TCRdb to 2020 to 2022). Background for the entire study: Samples from collaborators originated in the United States, Italy and Spain and spanned both the acute and convalescent phases of COVID-19. The prospective study material was composed of cDNA or gDNA derived from T cells, B-cell-depleted T cells, or PBMCs. The dataset comprised deeply sampled blood TCRbeta repertoires from subjects exposed to, actively infected with, or recovered from COVID-19. The repertoires were released in a freely available public database intended as a resource for research on the immune response to SARS-CoV-2. The samples were drawn from two sources: the first 160 participants of the ongoing ImmuneRACE study, and 1,254 subjects contributed by 6 global collaborators. Nearly every sample came with metadata listing a de-identified subject ID, COVID-19 status, age in years and sex. Where available, HLA class I and class II types were taken from metadata supplied by the sample provider and were not determined by assay-based typing.

Whole blood was collected in K2EDTA tubes by collaborating institutions according to the institutions' own protocols. Collaborator samples were shipped for TCRbeta analysis as frozen whole blood, isolated PBMCs, or DNA extracted from either sample type. The germline V gene encodes CDR1 SGHTA and CDR2 FQGNSA. The V end gives up 5 bases and the J end 8 bases, leaving 11 bases in the junction not matched to a gene. Measured from the cysteine to the phenylalanine, the CDR3 is 15 residues long. Only the CDR3 DNA stays, 45 bases, in frame from base 1. Concerning this clone itself: Its target antigen remains unknown. Base qualities are missing; no much larger clone stands one base away.

Overall study outcomes, separate from this receptor: Clinical and demographic metadata were provided uncurated, with the amount varying by source and participant.

TCRbeta CDR3 regions were amplified from genomic DNA by means of the immunoSEQ Assay, a bias-controlled multiplex PCR. The source study handled its data this way. The number of nucleated cells in each sample was estimated from the amplification of reference gene primers within the assay. Sequence reads were collapsed and filtered to measure the absolute abundance of every unique TCRbeta CDR3 rearrangement. For each sample, productive Simpson clonality was calculated as the square root of Simpson's diversity index across productive rearrangements. TCRdb retrieved this table from immuneACCESS and kept in-frame rearrangements only. Not all clones are present; in checked studies, unresolved V genes account for under half, and no reason is known for the remainder. The V and J calls and the clone size are those of that table, but D and trimming were determined from the DNA. The sample contains approximately 21,000 clones, roughly 73% of them found a single time. The ten largest clonotypes hold about a fifth of the sample.

This clonotype originated in a human donor in a cohort sampled during active or convalescent COVID-19. The sequence joins TRBV7-2 to TRBJ1-2; the central 10 bases match TRBD1. Material: peripheral blood. The nucleotide sequence reads TGTGCCAGCAGCCCGAGCCGGGACAGGGGTGAAGGCTACACCTTC. The resulting protein is CASSPSRDRGEGYTF.